This T cell receptor beta chain was captured by sequencing in a study of early T cells in non-severe SARS-CoV-2 infection. The V gene lost 6 bases and the J gene lost 2 bases, with 14 bases spanning the gap. CDR1 and CDR2 from the germline V gene are MNHEY and SMNVEV (reference sequence). The CDR3 is made up of 14 amino acids. Each single cDNA molecule received a unique molecular identifier. Each CDR3 protein gets one entry after TCRdb re-called the 5' RACE reads with MiXCR. The profile shows over 55,000 distinct CDR3 sequences, roughly 9.7% of them singletons. The genes are TRBV27 and TRBJ2-7; weak D call: TRBD1 (6 bases). This clonotype originated in an adult who was a healthcare worker with PCR-confirmed SARS-CoV-2 infection or an uninfected control (not recorded which). What was sequenced was whole blood. Written as DNA, the CDR3 is TGTGCCAGCAGCCCGAGGGGGTCTGCCTACGAGCAGTACTTC. Its translation: CASSPRGSAYEQYF.